Below, 21 T cell receptor beta chains from the same sample are listed, as sequenced in a study of post-analysis software for immune sequencing data (dated by TCRdb to between 2014 and 2017). Preparation of the library involved PCR. Instrument on record: Illumina HiSeq 2500. To reduce PCR and sequencing biases, unique molecular identifiers were built into the TCR beta cDNA libraries. TCRdb cleaned the public reads at Q25 with fastp, built clones with MiXCR and kept in-frame beta chains. When rows share a CDR3 protein, they turn into one entry using the most common DNA and genes. This sample is represented by 600,000 to 700,000 distinct CDR3 sequences; around 64% of them were singletons. Jointly, the top ten make up roughly 12% of the sample. What the study reported, not specific to this receptor: Patients showed significantly higher frequencies than controls for about 5 TRBV segments, among them TRBV5-6, TRBV5-1 and TRBV20-1.

Their antigens are not known. Sample: blood. The receptor set was obtained from a girl aged 2 to 9 with multiple sclerosis.

This clonotype was seen only a few times. Relative to the germline gene, one junction end is altered; a read error may explain this. The DNA of the CDR3 is TGCGCCAGCGGCTTGCGTGGGGGGCAGAGCTCCTACAATGAGCAGTTCTTC. It encodes CASGLRGGQSSYNEQFF. The chain links TRBV5-1 to TRBJ2-1; D may be TRBD1 or TRBD2 (6 bases each). Per the germline V gene, CDR1 is SGHRS and CDR2 is YFSETQ. The CDR3 has 17 residues.

This chain connects TRBV20-1 to TRBJ2-1; perhaps TRBD2 as D (6 bases). Germline-derived CDR1 and CDR2 are DFQATT and SNEGSKA (reference sequence). The CDR3 totals 17 residues. V shed 0 bases and J shed 2 bases, with 17 bases lying between them. The DNA of the CDR3 is TGCAGTGCTAGAGATCCCCGGGACTCTTCCCCCTACAATGAGCAGTTCTTC. Translating gives CSARDPRDSSPYNEQFF.

This chain uses TRBV10-2 with TRBJ2-7; 11 bases align to TRBD1. Germline values: CDR1 WSHSY, CDR2 SAAADI. Germline trimming cut 8 bases from V and 1 base from J; bases unmatched to any gene: 7. The CDR3 sequence is 15 residues long. The CDR3 region has the DNA TGCGCCAGCGCGGCCAGGGACAGGGGGTCCTACGAGCAGTACTTC. It is translated as CASAARDRGSYEQYF.

V usage is TRBV5-1 and J usage is TRBJ2-7; TRBD1 matches at 9 bases. CDR1 and CDR2 (germline): SGHRS, YFSETQ. Unmatched junction bases numbered 6, after V lost 4 bases and J lost 1 base. CDR3 length: 15 residues. CDR3 nucleotides: TGCGCCAGCAGCCACGGGGACAGGGATTCCTACGAGCAGTACTTC. Its protein product is CASSHGDRDSYEQYF.

This clonotype was seen only a few times. The chain is built from TRBV7-9 and TRBJ2-1, with a tentative D call TRBD2 (6 bases). V was shortened by 0 bases and J by 5 bases, with 17 bases between the two germline ends. Germline CDR1 reads SEHNR; CDR2 reads FQNEAQ (reference sequence). This CDR3 is 17 amino acids long. CDR3 loop: CASSLAGDLLEHNEQFF. DNA of the CDR3: TGTGCCAGCAGCTTAGCGGGGGACTTGCTCGAACACAATGAGCAGTTCTTC.

Concerning this clonotype itself: One end of the junction varies from germline; a read error may be responsible. The chain has TRBV3-1 and TRBJ2-4; the D gene is possibly TRBD1 (6 bases). Germline V gene sequence: CDR1 LGHDT, CDR2 YNNKEL (reference sequence). CDR3 size: 17 residues. CDR3 bases: TGTGCCAGCAGCCAAGTGTGGGCCCGGACAGAAAAAAACATCCAGTACTTC. This translates into CASSQVWARTEKNIQYF.

The chain joins TRBV7-9 to TRBJ2-5; D not resolved. CDR1 and CDR2 from the germline V gene are SEHNR and FQNEAQ (reference sequence). The V and J ends lost 3 bases and 11 bases respectively, with 16 bases between them. The CDR3 spans 13 residues. CDR3 nucleotide sequence: TGTGCCAGCAGCTTTTCCACATCTCTCGGGCAGTACTTC. It specifies CASSFSTSLGQYF.

This clonotype was observed a few times. J is TRBJ2-3 and V is TRBV9; D unresolved. The V end lost 3 bases, the J end lost 2 bases, and 7 bases lay between the germline ends. This CDR3 has 13 residues. In germline, CDR1 is SGDLS, CDR2 YYNGEE. In DNA form, the CDR3 reads TGTGCCAGCAGCGCCGACTCCACAGATACGCAGTATTTT. It is translated as CASSADSTDTQYF. Using reference TRBV9 and TRBJ2-3 for the parts outside the CDR3, the full variable domain is DSGVTQTPKHLITATGQRVTLRCSPRSGDLSVYWYQQSLDQGLQFLIQYYNGEERAKGNILERFSAQQFPDLHSELNLSSLELGDSALYFCASSADSTDTQYFGPGTRLTVL.

This chain links TRBV7-2 with TRBJ2-1, with 7 bases matching TRBD2. From germline, CDR1 is SGHTA and CDR2 FQGNSA. This CDR3 is 13 amino acids long. Trimming took 5 bases from V and 9 from J; bases not matched to a gene: 7. CDR3 protein: CASSPDWGGEQFF. The CDR3 nucleotides read TGTGCCAGCAGCCCCGATTGGGGGGGTGAGCAGTTCTTC.

The chain recombines TRBV11-2 with TRBJ2-6; D is ambiguous. Trimming took off 4 bases at V and 4 bases at J, with 23 bases between the two ends. The CDR3 is 19 residues long. CDR1 SGHAT and CDR2 FQNNGV come from the germline V gene. CDR3 loop: CASSYLRMKTDPGANVLTF. CDR3 coding DNA: TGTGCCAGCAGCTACCTCCGGATGAAAACGGACCCGGGGGCCAACGTCCTGACTTTC.

This clonotype was detected a few times. This chain joins TRBV20-1 and TRBJ2-3; D gene ambiguous. Germline V CDR1 and CDR2: DFQATT, SNEGSKA (reference sequence). V was pared by 6 bases and J by 1 base, with 11 bases between. There are 13 residues in the CDR3. The DNA for the CDR3 is TGCAGTGCCCCAGGCGAGGGCACAGATACGCAGTATTTT. This gives the protein CSAPGEGTDTQYF.

The rearrangement uses TRBV5-1 and TRBJ2-7; maybe TRBD2 (5 bases). This CDR3 is 14 amino acids long. The V and J ends lost 4 bases and 0 bases respectively, with 11 bases between them. CDR1 and CDR2 (germline): SGHRS, YFSETQ. The chain's CDR3 is CASSPDWSSYEQYF. The CDR3 region has the DNA TGCGCCAGCAGCCCGGACTGGAGCTCCTACGAGCAGTACTTC.

The chain carries TRBV3-1 and TRBJ2-6; 8 nucleotides align to TRBD2. Germline loops: CDR1 LGHDT, CDR2 YNNKEL (reference sequence). This CDR3 has 16 amino acids. V shed 4 bases and J 15 bases; nucleotides not matched to a gene: 17. The DNA of the CDR3 is TGTGCCAGCAGCCTAGCTCGGCGGATGCCCCGGGAGGGCCTGACTTTC. It encodes CASSLARRMPREGLTF.

This clonotype has just a few counts. The rearrangement uses TRBV7-9 and TRBJ2-1, with D possibly TRBD1 on 5 matching bases. The CDR3 contains 19 residues. V shed 2 bases and J shed 4 bases, with 24 bases lying between them. Germline V gene data show CDR1 as SEHNR and CDR2 as FQNEAQ (reference sequence). The CDR3 spells CASSLLRVLQGDDYNEQFF. CDR3 DNA sequence: TGTGCCAGCAGCTTATTACGAGTTTTACAAGGGGATGATTACAATGAGCAGTTCTTC.

A word on this clonotype: The junction differs from germline at one of its ends, possibly a read error. V gene TRBV7-7 combines with J gene TRBJ2-1; 7 bases are shared with TRBD2. Looked up from germline, CDR1 is SSHAT and CDR2 is FNYEAQ (reference sequence). The CDR3 covers 15 residues. The CDR3 DNA sequence: TGTGCTAGCAGCTTAGAACTAGCGCAATACAATGAGCAGTTCTTC. Its protein product is CASSLELAQYNEQFF.

The chain is built from TRBV30 and TRBJ2-1; weak D call: TRBD2 (6 bases). CDR1 GTSNPN and CDR2 SVGIG come from the germline V gene (reference sequence). This CDR3 is 19 amino acids long. Trimming removed 4 bases from V and 0 bases from J, with 25 bases in between. Here the CDR3 DNA reads TGTGCCTGGATGTCGCGGGGAAAACTTCCATTAAGCTCCTACAATGAGCAGTTCTTC. The encoded protein is CAWMSRGKLPLSSYNEQFF.

The rearrangement uses TRBV29-1 and TRBJ2-3; D gene ambiguous. Trimming cost V 1 base and J 6 bases, with 11 bases left between them. Germline-derived CDR1 and CDR2 are SQVTM and ANQGSEA. The CDR3 loop spans 13 amino acids. CDR3 protein: CSVEGRVGDTQYF. Written as DNA, the CDR3 is TGCAGCGTTGAAGGTAGGGTTGGCGATACGCAGTATTTT.

The chain couples TRBV15 to TRBJ2-3; tentative D call: TRBD1 (5 bases). Germline V gene data show CDR1 as LNHNV and CDR2 as YYDKDF (reference sequence). The ends were cut back, 0 bases at V and 3 bases at J, with 13 bases in the middle. This CDR3 is 16 amino acids long. The chain's CDR3 is CATSREGRVGTDTQYF. The CDR3 DNA follows: TGTGCCACCAGCAGAGAAGGCAGGGTAGGGACAGATACGCAGTATTTT.

The chain joins TRBV3-1 to TRBJ2-5, with D perhaps TRBD2 (5 bases). The DNA end is more similar to TRBJ2-7, so the J call may be wrong. Germline CDR1 and CDR2: LGHDT and YNNKEL (reference sequence). The CDR3 spans 16 residues. CDR3 nucleotide sequence: TGTGCCAGCAGCCAAGTTCCCGGGGATCTCCCCTACGAGCAGTACTTC. It codes for CASSQVPGDLPYEQYF.

The CDR3 nucleotides are TGCAGTGCTAGAGTGGGTATCCGAGTGAGCACAGATACGCAGTATTTT. It is translated as CSARVGIRVSTDTQYF. V and J are TRBV20-1 and TRBJ2-3; D is unresolved. Germline V CDR1 and CDR2: DFQATT, SNEGSKA (reference sequence). V shed 1 base and J shed 0 bases, with 14 bases lying between them. The CDR3 covers 16 residues.

The J gene is TRBJ1-1, the V gene TRBV4-1; a weak D match, TRBD1 (6 bases). Germline V gene lookup returns CDR1 MGHRA and CDR2 YSYEKL. V lost 1 base to trimming and J lost 1 base, with 16 bases between them. The CDR3 spans 17 residues. The CDR3 sequence: CASSQGYWRQENTEAFF. In DNA form, the CDR3 reads TGCGCCAGCAGCCAAGGGTACTGGAGACAGGAGAACACTGAAGCTTTCTTT.